The T cell receptor (beta chain) under discussion was sequenced for a study of blood T cell repertoires in COVID-19. This CDR3 comprises 16 residues. V lost 3 bases and J lost 4; bases outside the gene matches: 11. CDR1 and CDR2 (germline): GTSNPN, SVGIG (reference sequence). Either two negative PCRs, clearance, or symptom resolution qualified Cohort 3 donors as recovered. This table comes from immunoSEQ multiplex PCR, and its TCRdb copy is limited to in-frame clones, with some not included. The sample has around 400,000 clones; under 85% are singletons. This chain connects TRBV30 to TRBJ1-2; TRBD1 matches 10 bases. Input material: PBMCs or T cells enriched from blood (not recorded which). The sequence was collected from a woman between 50 and 59 years old who had recovered from COVID-19. DNA for the CDR3: TGTGCCTGGAGCCGGGAGGGACAGGGGACGGGCTATGGCTACACCTTC. Translating gives CAWSREGQGTGYGYTF.